Given below is one T cell receptor (beta chain) in context. Profiling relied on immunoSEQ multiplex PCR, and the TCRdb table lists in-frame clones only, not all of them. The sample includes just over 350,000 clones, approximately 86% of them seen just once. The CDR3 consists of 14 residues. In germline, CDR1 is MNHEY, CDR2 SMNVEV (reference sequence). The V end was cut by 6 bases, the J end by 0 bases, with 12 bases between. The entry originates in a study of blood T cell repertoires in COVID-19. On the study more broadly: From T cells, B-cell-depleted T cells, or PBMCs came the material, which was cDNA or gDNA.

V is TRBV27 and J is TRBJ2-7; no reliable D call. This clonotype was obtained from a woman aged 60-75 years with COVID-19, enrolled during active disease. Sample: peripheral blood. CDR3 sequence: CASSPVAASYEQYF. The CDR3 DNA follows: TGTGCCAGCAGCCCCGTGGCGGCCTCCTACGAGCAGTACTTC.